This T cell receptor beta chain was captured in a study of blood T cells in healthy people across ages. Turning to this clonotype: Antigen: not known. This may come from a read error, since a much larger clone is one base off.

Study conclusions and caveats: Diversity figures based on one million T cells were deemed too low. TCR beta diversity per million T cells fell roughly linearly with age.

Germline V gene lookup returns CDR1 DFQATT and CDR2 SNEGSKA (reference sequence). CDR3 size: 14 residues. Sample-barcoded 5' priming and a J-beta primer mix drove a second PCR of roughly 7 to 11 cycles. The template-switch adaptor, which had 12 random nucleotides, put a tag on each cDNA molecule. TCRdb recomputed calls from the 5' RACE reads with MiXCR, one row per CDR3 protein. Of roughly 1,700,000 distinct CDR3 sequences in the sample, roughly 27% are singletons; the top ten hold roughly 8%. The chain joins TRBV20-1 to TRBJ2-1; D possibly corresponds to TRBD2 (6 bases). The J call is uncertain, as TRBJ2-7 better fits the DNA end. The receptor's source is a woman in her 30s in good health. Material for sequencing was blood. CDR3 loop: CSATLKAGYNEQYF. DNA of the CDR3: TGCAGTGCTACGCTCAAAGCGGGCTACAATGAGCAGTACTTC.